This T cell receptor (beta chain) was identified in a study of blood T cell repertoires in COVID-19. In the study overall: The origin of the acute and convalescent COVID-19 samples was the United States, Italy and Spain. Sources were T cells, B-cell-depleted T cells, or PBMCs; the material itself was cDNA or gDNA.

Trimming removed 0 bases from V and 5 bases from J, with 14 bases in between. The CDR3 is 15 amino acids. Germline lookup yields CDR1 SGHRS and CDR2 YFSETQ. Authors' data handling: Reference gene primer amplification gave nucleated cell count estimates. Sequenced by immunoSEQ multiplex PCR; TCRdb stores in-frame clones only, minus some. V and J calls and clone size come straight from that table; D and trimming were deduced from the DNA. Of about 260,000 clones listed, over 65% were seen once; the top ten hold less than 6%. The sequence came from a man aged 55-75 years who had recovered from COVID-19. The sequencing sample was made of peripheral blood. V gene TRBV5-1 combines with J gene TRBJ2-5, with D perhaps TRBD2 (6 bases). The DNA of the CDR3 is TGCGCCAGCAGCTTGGCCCTAGGAGGGCGGGAGACCCAGTACTTC. Translation: CASSLALGGRETQYF.